A selection of T cell receptor beta chains follows, all from one sample in a study of response to subunit inactivated influenza vaccine. TCRdb processed the RT-PCR reads anew with MiXCR; each CDR3 protein has one entry. This sample has around 250,000 distinct CDR3 sequences, with more than 10% found just once. The input for sequencing was non-naive T cells sorted from PBMCs, taken around 14 days before vaccination. Every receptor here comes from a man aged 50-60 years who received an inactivated influenza vaccine. Both conserved end residues are part of each CDR3. The D gene is left open where the match is weak. Size values are once, few and many counts, or a class for expanded clones, and some rows have none.

D gene,V gene,J gene,CDR3 length,clone size,CDR3 protein,CDR3 DNA
NA,TRBV7-2,TRBJ2-5,16,NA,CASSVLGGAYQETQYF,TGTGCCAGCAGCGTCCTGGGGGGTGCGTACCAAGAGACCCAGTACTTC
NA,TRBV12-3/TRBV12-4,TRBJ1-3,15,few,CASSPTHNSGNTIYF,TGTGCCAGCAGTCCCACCCACAACTCTGGAAACACCATATATTTT
NA,TRBV7-2,TRBJ2-3,16,few,CASSLKKGTFTDTQYF,TGTGCCAGCAGCTTAAAGAAGGGGACCTTCACAGATACGCAGTATTTT
TRBD1,TRBV30,TRBJ2-7,13,NA,CACHRDREYEQYF,TGTGCCTGCCACCGGGACAGGGAATACGAGCAGTACTTC
NA,TRBV20-1,TRBJ1-4,13,few,CSAQRTENEKLFF,TGCAGTGCACAAAGGACTGAGAATGAAAAACTGTTTTTT
TRBD1,TRBV11-1,TRBJ2-3,17,NA,CASSLPLGQGGTDTQYF,TGTGCCAGCAGCTTACCTTTGGGACAGGGCGGCACAGATACGCAGTATTTT
TRBD1,TRBV3-1,TRBJ1-2,14,few,CASSQQGQGSGYTF,TGTGCCAGCAGCCAACAGGGACAGGGGTCAGGCTACACCTTC
TRBD2,TRBV20-1,TRBJ2-7,17,many,CSARGGTSGTAGHEQYF,TGCAGTGCCCGGGGGGGGACTAGCGGGACCGCTGGTCACGAGCAGTACTTC
TRBD1,TRBV7-2,TRBJ1-6,14,few,CASSLGGGGSPLHF,TGTGCCAGCAGCTTAGGAGGGGGCGGTTCACCCCTCCACTTT
NA,TRBV5-1,TRBJ1-2,14,few,CASSWGTLGYGYTF,TGCGCCAGCAGCTGGGGGACCTTAGGTTATGGCTACACCTTC
NA,TRBV11-1,TRBJ2-1,15,NA,CASSPGSLLNNEQFF,TGTGCCAGCAGCCCTGGCTCTCTCCTCAACAATGAGCAGTTCTTC
NA,TRBV10-3,TRBJ2-5,15,NA,CAISGGRSKLETQYF,TGTGCCATCAGTGGTGGACGCTCTAAATTAGAGACCCAGTACTTC
NA,TRBV5-6,TRBJ2-5,16,NA,CASSLLGGRGQETQYF,TGTGCCAGCAGCTTGTTGGGAGGACGGGGGCAAGAGACCCAGTACTTC
NA,TRBV9,TRBJ2-2,17,few,CASSVALSGAGTGELFF,TGTGCCAGCAGCGTAGCTTTGTCGGGGGCGGGCACCGGGGAGCTGTTTTTT
TRBD1,TRBV20-1,TRBJ2-7,16,NA,CSARGPGTGAVYEQYF,TGCAGTGCTAGGGGCCCCGGGACAGGGGCTGTTTACGAGCAGTACTTC
NA,TRBV20-1,TRBJ2-7,13,many,CSARGRSDYEQYF,TGCAGTGCTAGAGGTCGTAGTGATTACGAGCAGTACTTC
NA,TRBV20-1,TRBJ2-1,16,few,CSATIRAGPSYNEQFF,TGCAGTGCTACTATAAGAGCGGGCCCCTCCTACAATGAGCAGTTCTTC
TRBD1,TRBV27,TRBJ1-2,16,many,CASSFGRGQGRDGYTF,TGTGCCAGCAGTTTCGGACGAGGACAGGGTAGGGATGGCTACACCTTC
NA,TRBV7-2,TRBJ2-5,16,few,CASSLRFRGAPETQYF,TGTGCCAGCAGCTTAAGGTTCCGGGGGGCGCCTGAGACCCAGTACTTC
NA,TRBV14,TRBJ2-7,16,NA,CASSRTGRFLRDEQYF,TGTGCCAGCAGCCGGACGGGGCGGTTTCTTCGGGACGAGCAGTACTTC
NA,TRBV2,TRBJ2-6,16,NA,CASSASVGAGANVLTF,TGTGCCAGCAGTGCCTCCGTGGGGGCTGGGGCCAACGTCCTGACTTTC
NA,TRBV20-1,TRBJ2-5,15,NA,CSARNLRGPSVTQYF,TGCAGTGCTAGAAACCTACGAGGACCCTCCGTGACCCAGTACTTC
NA,TRBV12-3/TRBV12-4,TRBJ2-5,13,NA,CASSPTRRETQYF,TGTGCCAGCAGCCCGACTCGTCGAGAGACCCAGTACTTC
NA,TRBV14,TRBJ2-7,13,NA,CASSQVSRGEQYF,TGTGCCAGCAGCCAAGTGTCCAGGGGTGAGCAGTACTTC
NA,TRBV18,TRBJ2-1,16,many,CASSGRIRDTANEQFF,TGTGCCAGCTCAGGGAGGATCCGGGACACCGCCAATGAGCAGTTCTTC
NA,TRBV20-1,TRBJ1-5,13,NA,CSAREPVNQPQHF,TGCAGTGCTAGAGAGCCAGTCAATCAGCCCCAGCATTTT
TRBD2,TRBV5-1,TRBJ2-3,16,many,CASSLEPTSSTDTQYF,TGCGCCAGCAGCTTGGAGCCGACTAGCAGCACAGATACGCAGTATTTT